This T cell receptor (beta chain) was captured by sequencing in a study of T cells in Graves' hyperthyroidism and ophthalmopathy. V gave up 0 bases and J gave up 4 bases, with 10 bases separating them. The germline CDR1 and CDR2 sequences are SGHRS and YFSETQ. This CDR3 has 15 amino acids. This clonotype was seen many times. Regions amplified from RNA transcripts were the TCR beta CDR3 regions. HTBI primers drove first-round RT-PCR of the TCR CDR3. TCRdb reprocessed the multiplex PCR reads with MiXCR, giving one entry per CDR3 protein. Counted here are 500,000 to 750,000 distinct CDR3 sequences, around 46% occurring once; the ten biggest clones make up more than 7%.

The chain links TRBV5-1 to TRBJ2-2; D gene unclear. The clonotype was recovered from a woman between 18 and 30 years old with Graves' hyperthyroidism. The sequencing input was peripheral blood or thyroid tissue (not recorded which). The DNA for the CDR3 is TGCGCCAGCAGCTTGGAATGGATGGGCACCGGGGAGCTGTTTTTT. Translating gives CASSLEWMGTGELFF.